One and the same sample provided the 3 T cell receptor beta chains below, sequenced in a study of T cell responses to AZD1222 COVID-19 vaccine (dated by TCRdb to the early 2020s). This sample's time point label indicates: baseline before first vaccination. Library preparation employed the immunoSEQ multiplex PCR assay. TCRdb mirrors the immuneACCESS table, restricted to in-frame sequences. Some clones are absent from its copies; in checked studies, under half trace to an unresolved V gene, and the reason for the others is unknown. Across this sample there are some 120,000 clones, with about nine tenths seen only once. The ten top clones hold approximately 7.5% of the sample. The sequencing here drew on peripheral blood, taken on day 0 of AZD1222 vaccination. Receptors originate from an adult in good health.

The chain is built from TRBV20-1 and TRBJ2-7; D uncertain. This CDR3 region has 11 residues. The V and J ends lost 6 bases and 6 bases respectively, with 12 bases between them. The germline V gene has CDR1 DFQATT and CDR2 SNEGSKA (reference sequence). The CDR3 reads CSARRLSEQYF. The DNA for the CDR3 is TGCAGTGCAAGAAGACTCTCCGAGCAGTACTTC.

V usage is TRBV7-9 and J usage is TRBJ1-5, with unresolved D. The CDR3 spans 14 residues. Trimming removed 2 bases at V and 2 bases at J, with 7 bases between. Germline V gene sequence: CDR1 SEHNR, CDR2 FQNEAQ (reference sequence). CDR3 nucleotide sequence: TGTGCCAGCAGCTTAACCACCGGCAATCAGCCCCAGCATTTT. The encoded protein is CASSLTTGNQPQHF.

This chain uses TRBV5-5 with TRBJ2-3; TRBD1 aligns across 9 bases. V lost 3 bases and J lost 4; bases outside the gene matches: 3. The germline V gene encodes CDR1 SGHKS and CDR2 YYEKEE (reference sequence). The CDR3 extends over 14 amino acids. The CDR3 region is CASSWNRGPDTQYF. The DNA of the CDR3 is TGTGCCAGCAGCTGGAACAGGGGGCCAGATACGCAGTATTTT. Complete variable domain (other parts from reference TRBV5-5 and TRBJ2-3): DAGVTQSPTHLIKTRGQQVTLRCSPISGHKSVSWYQQVLGQGPQFIFQYYEKEERGRGNFPDRFSARQFPNYSSELNVNALLLGDSALYLCASSWNRGPDTQYFGPGTRLTVL.